The 12 T cell receptor beta chains reported below all come from one sample, sequenced in a study of OX40 agonist ivuxolimab in advanced cancers. The assay was immunoSEQ multiplex PCR, and TCRdb's table has in-frame clones only and misses some. The repertoire includes about 12,000 clones, approximately 72% of them detected once, and around 30% sits in the top ten. The sample here was CD4+ or CD8+ T cells sorted from blood, taken in a trial of the OX40 agonist ivuxolimab. Receptors originate from an adult with an advanced solid tumor such as melanoma, head and neck, liver or kidney cancer.

The chain combines TRBV4-1 with TRBJ1-5; 10 bases are a match to TRBD1. The CDR3 loop spans 15 amino acids. The J segment lost 11 bases and the V segment lost 3 bases, leaving 10 bases of the junction unmatched. Germline V gene sequence: CDR1 MGHRA, CDR2 YSYEKL. The CDR3 loop is CASSHPGQGIMAQHF. The CDR3 bases are TGCGCCAGCAGCCACCCGGGACAGGGGATCATGGCCCAGCATTTT.

On this clone itself: Compared with germline, one end of the junction differs, possibly owing to a read error. At the DNA level, this CDR3 is encoded by other sequences in the same sample as well. This chain connects TRBV29-1 to TRBJ2-3; 8 bases match TRBD1. From germline, CDR1 is SQVTM and CDR2 ANQGSEA. The CDR3 is 14 residues long. This chain's CDR3 is CSVEGQGVTDTQYF. The CDR3 DNA reads TGCAGCGTCGAAGGACAGGGTGTTACAGATACGCAGTATTTT.

The chain couples TRBV9 to TRBJ2-3, with 11 bases matching TRBD2. Germline V CDR1 and CDR2: SGDLS, YYNGEE. The CDR3 has 15 amino acids. The V segment lost 3 bases and the J segment 10 bases; nucleotides outside the gene matches: 10. CDR3 loop: CASSGSGGGVLAQYF. The DNA for the CDR3 is TGTGCCAGCAGCGGTAGCGGGGGGGGTGTGTTGGCGCAGTATTTT.

The gene calls are TRBV18 and TRBJ2-1; 7 bases are shared with TRBD2. This CDR3 region has 14 residues. Germline V CDR1 and CDR2: KGHSH, LQKENI. J gave up 5 bases and V 3 bases, and 4 bases lay outside the gene matches. This CDR3 is CASSPGDYHNEQFF. CDR3 sequence (DNA): TGTGCCAGCTCACCGGGGGACTACCACAATGAGCAGTTCTTC. The complete variable domain, with remaining parts taken from reference TRBV18 and TRBJ2-1, reads NAGVMQNPRHLVRRRGQEARLRCSPMKGHSHVYWYRQLPEEGLKFMVYLQKENIIDESGMPKERFSAEFPKEGPSILRIQQVVRGDSAAYFCASSPGDYHNEQFFGPGTRLTVL.

The J gene is TRBJ1-1, the V gene TRBV7-9; D possibly corresponds to TRBD1 (6 bases). V was clipped by 4 bases and J by 4 bases, with 22 bases between them. The CDR3 is 17 amino acids. Germline CDR1 reads SEHNR; CDR2 reads FQNEAQ (reference sequence). CDR3 sequence reads: CASSYGQTNYLSTEAFF. CDR3 DNA sequence: TGTGCCAGCAGCTATGGACAGACCAACTACTTATCCACTGAAGCTTTCTTT.

The rearrangement links TRBV11-2 to TRBJ2-7; D may correspond to TRBD1 or TRBD2 (5 bases each). CDR1 and CDR2 (germline): SGHAT, FQNNGV. CDR3 length: 15 amino acids. V dropped 8 bases and J dropped 4 bases, with 21 bases sitting between them. The CDR3 is CASSEGPYLSYEQYF. The DNA of the CDR3 is TGTGCCAGCTCCGAGGGACCTTACCTCTCTTACGAGCAGTACTTC.

In this sample, this clone turned up once. The CDR3 region has the DNA TGTGCCAGCAGCTTGGCCCTAGCGGGAGGCGAGCAGTTCTTC. This codes for CASSLALAGGEQFF. The chain combines TRBV7-9 with TRBJ2-1; 11 bases fit TRBD2. V dropped 3 bases and J dropped 10; count of bases not matched to a gene: 5. Per germline, CDR1 SEHNR and CDR2 FQNEAQ (reference sequence). The length of the CDR3 is 14 residues.

This chain uses TRBV9 with TRBJ1-1; the match to TRBD1 covers 7 bases. CDR1 and CDR2 from the germline V gene are SGDLS and YYNGEE. V lost 3 bases and J lost 7; bases outside the gene matches: 12. The CDR3 contains 15 residues. CDR3 protein: CASSARGQPNDEAFF. The DNA of the CDR3 is TGTGCCAGCAGCGCCCGGGGACAGCCGAACGATGAAGCTTTCTTT.

This clone was seen just once. This chain connects TRBV27 to TRBJ1-5; 8 nucleotides line up with TRBD1. V shed 5 bases, J shed 5 bases, and the junction held 5 bases outside the gene matches. CDR3 length: 14 residues. Germline values: CDR1 MNHEY, CDR2 SMNVEV (reference sequence). The CDR3 DNA reads TGTGCCAGCAGTGACAGGGGTAACGATCAGCCCCAGCATTTT. As protein: CASSDRGNDQPQHF.

V usage is TRBV6-6 and J usage is TRBJ2-7; 9 nucleotides match TRBD2. The CDR3 extends over 13 amino acids. Germline lookup yields CDR1 MNHNY and CDR2 SVGAGI (reference sequence). V gave up 6 bases and J gave up 7 bases; unmatched junction bases: 7. The CDR3 sequence: CASSLGLALEQYV. CDR3 nucleotides: TGTGCCAGCAGCTTGGGACTAGCATTAGAGCAGTACGTC.

The CDR3 DNA is TGTGCCAGCAGCCCCGACAGGGACACTGAAGCTTTCTTT. Encoded protein: CASSPDRDTEAFF. The J gene is TRBJ1-1, the V gene TRBV7-9; the match to TRBD1 covers 7 bases. Germline V lookup: CDR1 SEHNR, CDR2 FQNEAQ (reference sequence). V shed 5 bases, J shed 3 bases, and the junction held 3 bases outside the gene matches. This CDR3 contains 13 residues. The variable domain in full, with the rest retrieved from reference TRBV7-9 and TRBJ1-1, is DTGVSQNPRHKITKRGQNVTFRCDPISEHNRLYWYRQTLGQGPEFLTYFQNEAQLEKSRLLSDRFSAERPKGSFSTLEIQRTEQGDSAMYLCASSPDRDTEAFFGQGTRLTVV.

The V and J genes are TRBV20-1 and TRBJ1-4; TRBD1 matches at 7 bases. The CDR3 covers 10 residues. Germline values: CDR1 DFQATT, CDR2 SNEGSKA (reference sequence). V was clipped by 5 bases and J by 10 bases; unmatched bases: 1. The CDR3 bases are TGCAGTGCTTACAGGGGAAAACTGTTTTTT. Its protein is CSAYRGKLFF.